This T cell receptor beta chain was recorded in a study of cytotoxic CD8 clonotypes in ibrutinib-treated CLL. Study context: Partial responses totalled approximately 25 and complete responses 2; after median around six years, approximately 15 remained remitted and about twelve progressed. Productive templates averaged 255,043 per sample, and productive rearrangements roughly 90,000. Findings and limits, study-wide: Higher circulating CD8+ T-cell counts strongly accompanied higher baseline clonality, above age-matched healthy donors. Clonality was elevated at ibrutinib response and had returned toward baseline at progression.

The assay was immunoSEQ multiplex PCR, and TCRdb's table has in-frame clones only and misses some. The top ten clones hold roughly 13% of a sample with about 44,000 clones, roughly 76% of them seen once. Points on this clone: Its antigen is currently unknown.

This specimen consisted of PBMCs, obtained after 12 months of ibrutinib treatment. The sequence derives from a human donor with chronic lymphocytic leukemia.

The chain's CDR3 is CASSLSWGSQDEAFF. The CDR3 DNA follows: TGTGCCAGCAGTTTATCGTGGGGGAGTCAAGATGAAGCTTTCTTT. This chain links TRBV27 with TRBJ1-1; tentatively, D is TRBD1 (5 bases). The germline CDR1 and CDR2 sequences are MNHEY and SMNVEV (reference sequence). The CDR3 sequence is 15 residues long. V was clipped by 0 bases and J by 7 bases, with 15 bases between them.